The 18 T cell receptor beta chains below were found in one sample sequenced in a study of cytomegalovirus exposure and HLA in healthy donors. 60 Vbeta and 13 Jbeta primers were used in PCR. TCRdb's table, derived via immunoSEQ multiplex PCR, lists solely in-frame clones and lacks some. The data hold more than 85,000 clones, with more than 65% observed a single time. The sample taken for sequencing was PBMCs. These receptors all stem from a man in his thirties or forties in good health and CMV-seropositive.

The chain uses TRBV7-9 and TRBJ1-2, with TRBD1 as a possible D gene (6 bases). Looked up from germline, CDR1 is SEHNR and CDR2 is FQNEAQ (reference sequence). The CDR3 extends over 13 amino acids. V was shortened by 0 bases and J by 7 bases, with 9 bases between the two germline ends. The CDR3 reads CASSLAGHLGYTF. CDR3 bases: TGTGCCAGCAGCTTAGCGGGACACCTTGGCTACACCTTC.

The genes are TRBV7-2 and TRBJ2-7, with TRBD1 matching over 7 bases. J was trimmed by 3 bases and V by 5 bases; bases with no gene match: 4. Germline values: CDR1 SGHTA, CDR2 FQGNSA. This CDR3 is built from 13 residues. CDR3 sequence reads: CASSRTGSYEQYF. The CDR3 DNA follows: TGTGCCAGCAGCCGGACAGGAAGCTACGAGCAGTACTTC.

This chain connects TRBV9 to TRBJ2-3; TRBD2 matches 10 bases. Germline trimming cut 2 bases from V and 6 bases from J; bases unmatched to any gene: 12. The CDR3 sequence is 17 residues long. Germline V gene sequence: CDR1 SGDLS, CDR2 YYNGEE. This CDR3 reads CASSVSAPGLAADTQYF. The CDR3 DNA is TGTGCCAGCAGCGTTTCAGCCCCCGGACTAGCGGCTGATACGCAGTATTTT.

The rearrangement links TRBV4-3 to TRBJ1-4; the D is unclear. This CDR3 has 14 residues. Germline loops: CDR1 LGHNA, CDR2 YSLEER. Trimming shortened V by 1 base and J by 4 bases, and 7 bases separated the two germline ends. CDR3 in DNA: TGCGCCAGCAGCCAAGTAAACAGTAATGAAAAACTGTTTTTT. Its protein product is CASSQVNSNEKLFF.

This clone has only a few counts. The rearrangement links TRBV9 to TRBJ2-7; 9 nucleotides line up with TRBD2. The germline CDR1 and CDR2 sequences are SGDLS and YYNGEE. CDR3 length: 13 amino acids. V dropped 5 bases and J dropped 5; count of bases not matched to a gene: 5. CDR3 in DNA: TGTGCCAGCAGTCCTGGGACTAGCAACGAGCAGTACTTC. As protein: CASSPGTSNEQYF.

This CDR3 reads CASSPDPRSTEAFF. The CDR3 region has the DNA TGTGCCAGCAGCCCTGATCCCCGGAGCACTGAAGCTTTCTTT. The gene calls are TRBV7-9 and TRBJ1-1; D gene ambiguous. CDR3 size: 14 residues. Germline CDR1 SEHNR, CDR2 FQNEAQ (reference sequence). Trimming shortened V by 5 bases and J by 4 bases, and 14 bases separated the two germline ends.

This chain's CDR3 is CASSLSGSGGETQYF. The CDR3 DNA reads TGTGCCAGCAGCTTAAGTGGGAGTGGAGGGGAGACCCAGTACTTC. The chain recombines TRBV7-2 with TRBJ2-5, with D possibly TRBD2 on 6 matching bases. Germline lookup yields CDR1 SGHTA and CDR2 FQGNSA. This CDR3 region has 15 residues. The germline V and J ends were trimmed by 2 bases and 5 bases, with 15 bases remaining between them.

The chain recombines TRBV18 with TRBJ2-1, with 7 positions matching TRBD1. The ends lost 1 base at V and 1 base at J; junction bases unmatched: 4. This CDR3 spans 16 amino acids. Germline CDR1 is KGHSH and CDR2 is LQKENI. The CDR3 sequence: CASSPQGAQSYNEQFF. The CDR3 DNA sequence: TGTGCCAGCTCACCACAGGGGGCGCAATCCTACAATGAGCAGTTCTTC.

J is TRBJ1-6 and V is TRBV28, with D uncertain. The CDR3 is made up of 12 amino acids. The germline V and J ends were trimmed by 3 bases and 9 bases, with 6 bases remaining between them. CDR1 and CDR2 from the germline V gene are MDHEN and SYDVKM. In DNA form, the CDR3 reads TGTGCCAGCAGTTTTCAATCTTCACCCCTCCACTTT. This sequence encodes CASSFQSSPLHF. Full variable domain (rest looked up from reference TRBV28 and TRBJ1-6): DVKVTQSSRYLVKRTGEKVFLECVQDMDHENMFWYRQDPGLGLRLIYFSYDVKMKEKGDIPEGYSVSREKKERFSLILESASTNQTSMYLCASSFQSSPLHFGNGTRLTVT.

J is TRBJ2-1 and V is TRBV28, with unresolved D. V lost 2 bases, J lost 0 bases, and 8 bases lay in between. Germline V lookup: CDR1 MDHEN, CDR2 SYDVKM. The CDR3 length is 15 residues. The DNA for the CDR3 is TGTGCCAGCAGTTTAGACTTCCGCTCCTACAATGAGCAGTTCTTC. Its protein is CASSLDFRSYNEQFF.

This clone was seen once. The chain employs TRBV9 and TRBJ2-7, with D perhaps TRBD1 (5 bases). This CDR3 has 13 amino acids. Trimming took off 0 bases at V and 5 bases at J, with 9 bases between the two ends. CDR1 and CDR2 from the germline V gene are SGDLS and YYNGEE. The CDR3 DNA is TGTGCCAGCAGCGTAGTGTCAGGGAACGAGCAGTACTTC. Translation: CASSVVSGNEQYF.

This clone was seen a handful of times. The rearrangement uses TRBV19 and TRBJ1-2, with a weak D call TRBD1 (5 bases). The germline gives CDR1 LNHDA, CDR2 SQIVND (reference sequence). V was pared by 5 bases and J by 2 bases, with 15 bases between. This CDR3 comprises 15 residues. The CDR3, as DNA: TGTGCCAGTAGTCATAGACAGCCACAAAACTATGGCTACACCTTC. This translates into CASSHRQPQNYGYTF.

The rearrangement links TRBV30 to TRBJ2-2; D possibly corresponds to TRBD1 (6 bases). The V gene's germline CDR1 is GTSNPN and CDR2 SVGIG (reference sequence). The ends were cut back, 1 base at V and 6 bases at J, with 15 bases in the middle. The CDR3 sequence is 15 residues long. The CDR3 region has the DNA TGTGCCTGGAGTGAGGGGGACCTAGTCCCCGGGGAGCTGTTTTTT. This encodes CAWSEGDLVPGELFF.

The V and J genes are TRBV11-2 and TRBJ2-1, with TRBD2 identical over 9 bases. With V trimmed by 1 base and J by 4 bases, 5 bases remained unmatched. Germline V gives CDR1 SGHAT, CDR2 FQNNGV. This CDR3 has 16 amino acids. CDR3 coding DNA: TGTGCCAGCAGCTTAGGCCCAGCGGGGGGATACAATGAGCAGTTCTTC. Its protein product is CASSLGPAGGYNEQFF.

The CDR3 bases are TGTGCCTGGAGTCGCAAGGGACAGGGCTCCTACGAGCAGTACTTC. Protein sequence: CAWSRKGQGSYEQYF. This rearrangement joins TRBV30 to TRBJ2-7; 9 nucleotides line up with TRBD1. The CDR3 length is 15 residues. Germline V gene lookup returns CDR1 GTSNPN and CDR2 SVGIG (reference sequence). The ends lost 2 bases at V and 0 bases at J; junction bases unmatched: 5.

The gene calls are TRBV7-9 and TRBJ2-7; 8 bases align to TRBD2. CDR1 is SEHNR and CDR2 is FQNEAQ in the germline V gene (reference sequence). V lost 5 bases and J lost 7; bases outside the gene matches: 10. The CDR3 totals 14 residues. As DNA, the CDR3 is TGTGCCAGCAGCCCCTTTCAGACTAGCGTGGAGCAGTACTTC. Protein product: CASSPFQTSVEQYF.

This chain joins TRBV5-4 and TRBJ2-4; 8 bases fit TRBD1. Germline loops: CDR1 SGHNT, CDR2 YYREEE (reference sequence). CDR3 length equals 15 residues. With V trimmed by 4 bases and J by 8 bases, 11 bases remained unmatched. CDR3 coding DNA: TGTGCCAGCAGCCCCAAGGACAGGGCAGGTGACATTCAGTACTTC. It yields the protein CASSPKDRAGDIQYF.

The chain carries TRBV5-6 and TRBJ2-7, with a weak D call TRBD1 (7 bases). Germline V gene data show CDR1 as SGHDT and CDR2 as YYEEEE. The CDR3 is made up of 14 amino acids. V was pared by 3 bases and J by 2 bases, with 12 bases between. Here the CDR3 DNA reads TGTGCCAGCAGCTCTGCGGGGACAGCCTACGAGCAGTACTTC. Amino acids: CASSSAGTAYEQYF.